The 21 T cell receptor beta chains listed next were all sequenced from one sample in a study of patients and donors after allogeneic stem cell transplantation. Each CDR3 protein gets one entry after TCRdb re-called the RT-PCR reads with MiXCR. Among about 24,000 distinct CDR3 sequences listed, 35% to 45% were seen once. Sequencing was performed on blood, either unsorted or a sorted T cell fraction (not recorded which). These receptors originate from a human donor who was either an allogeneic HSCT recipient or a stem cell or donor lymphocyte infusion donor (not recorded which). It is not recorded whose cells these are; they may come from a transplant donor.

This clonotype was observed a handful of times. This chain links TRBV5-1 with TRBJ2-1; 9 bases line up with TRBD1. The CDR3 is 15 amino acids. CDR1 is SGHRS, CDR2 YFSETQ, per germline. With 4 bases clipped from V and 1 base from J, the junction kept 3 bases outside the gene matches. DNA of the CDR3: TGCGCCAGCAGCGGGGACAGGGCATCCTACAATGAGCAGTTCTTC. Translated, it gives CASSGDRASYNEQFF.

This clonotype was observed a few times. The rearrangement links TRBV5-1 to TRBJ2-1; TRBD1 matches at 8 bases. CDR3 length: 14 amino acids. CDR1 is SGHRS, CDR2 YFSETQ, per germline. With 2 bases clipped from V and 7 bases from J, the junction kept 5 bases outside the gene matches. Here the CDR3 DNA reads TGCGCCAGCAGCTTCGGACAGGGCGGTAATGAGCAGTTCTTC. It is translated as CASSFGQGGNEQFF.

In its sample, this clonotype was seen a few times. For the CDR3, the DNA is TGCGCCAGCAGCTTAGGGACAGCCACCTACGAGCAGTACTTC. It specifies CASSLGTATYEQYF. This chain joins TRBV5-1 and TRBJ2-7; 7 bases map to TRBD1. Germline V gene lookup returns CDR1 SGHRS and CDR2 YFSETQ. The CDR3 covers 14 residues. After removal of 2 bases from V and 2 bases from J, the junction contained 4 bases not matched to a gene. Full variable domain (missing parts from reference TRBV5-1 and TRBJ2-7): KAGVTQTPRYLIKTRGQQVTLSCSPISGHRSVSWYQQTPGQGLQFLFEYFSETQRNKGNFPGRFSGRQFSNSRSEMNVSTLELGDSALYLCASSLGTATYEQYFGPGTRLTVT.

This clonotype showed up just a few times. The rearrangement links TRBV3-1 to TRBJ1-1; no definite D call. The CDR3 sequence is 15 residues long. The germline gives CDR1 LGHDT, CDR2 YNNKEL (reference sequence). V lost 5 bases, J lost 0 bases, and 13 bases lay in between. CDR3 nucleotide sequence: TGTGCCAGCAGCTCCATCACTAATATGAACACTGAAGCTTTCTTT. Residues: CASSSITNMNTEAFF.

V is TRBV6-6 and J is TRBJ1-1; weak D call: TRBD1 (6 bases). Between the trimmed V and J ends, which lost 5 bases and 2 bases, there was a span of 9 bases. Germline CDR1 reads MNHNY; CDR2 reads SVGAGI (reference sequence). CDR3 length: 13 amino acids. The CDR3 DNA is TGTGCCAGCAGTACACAGGGAAACACTGAAGCTTTCTTT. It codes for CASSTQGNTEAFF.

This clonotype occurred a few times. The CDR3 loop reads CASTNLGGYTF. The CDR3 DNA sequence: TGTGCCAGCACCAACTTGGGGGGCTACACCTTC. J is TRBJ1-2 and V is TRBV28; D unclear. The V gene lost 7 bases and the J gene lost 8 bases, with 11 bases spanning the gap. The CDR3 length is 11 residues. Germline V gene data show CDR1 as MDHEN and CDR2 as SYDVKM.

In this sample, this clonotype turned up a few times. The chain couples TRBV5-1 to TRBJ1-2, with 8 bases lining up with TRBD1. This CDR3 is built from 18 residues. CDR1 SGHRS and CDR2 YFSETQ come from the germline V gene. V gave up 3 bases and J gave up 0 bases; unmatched junction bases: 13. In nucleotides, the CDR3 is TGCGCCAGCAGCTGGACAGGGCGAGGGACGGAAGCTAACTATGGCTACACCTTC. This sequence encodes CASSWTGRGTEANYGYTF.

This chain uses TRBV5-1 with TRBJ2-3, with a weak D call TRBD1 (6 bases). The V end was cut by 5 bases, the J end by 0 bases, with 10 bases between. Germline V lookup: CDR1 SGHRS, CDR2 YFSETQ. The CDR3 sequence is 14 residues long. CDR3 nucleotides: TGCGCCAGCAGGGGGGCAACAAGCACAGATACGCAGTATTTT. Translation: CASRGATSTDTQYF.

There are a few counts of this clonotype. This chain uses TRBV7-8 with TRBJ2-3; TRBD2 is a possible D gene (5 bases). Trimming removed 2 bases from V and 4 bases from J, with 10 bases in between. This CDR3 spans 14 amino acids. The germline V gene encodes CDR1 SGHVS and CDR2 FQNEAQ. The CDR3 is CASSLLDWPDTQYF. The CDR3 coding sequence is TGTGCCAGCAGCTTACTGGACTGGCCAGATACGCAGTATTTT.

The genes are TRBV5-6 and TRBJ1-5; D is uncertain. Germline V gives CDR1 SGHDT, CDR2 YYEEEE. CDR3 size: 15 residues. Trimming cost V 4 bases and J 4 bases, with 15 bases left between them. In nucleotides, the CDR3 is TGTGCCAGCAGCACCTCCCCCGAGGGTAATCAGCCCCAGCATTTT. This sequence encodes CASSTSPEGNQPQHF. The variable domain in full, with the rest retrieved from reference TRBV5-6 and TRBJ1-5, is DAGVTQSPTHLIKTRGQQVTLRCSPKSGHDTVSWYQQALGQGPQFIFQYYEEEERQRGNFPDRFSGHQFPNYSSELNVNALLLGDSALYLCASSTSPEGNQPQHFGDGTRLSIL.

This chain joins TRBV5-1 and TRBJ1-1; perhaps TRBD1 as D (5 bases). The V and J ends lost 0 bases and 0 bases respectively, with 9 bases between them. The CDR3 runs to 15 residues. CDR1 and CDR2 from the germline V gene are SGHRS and YFSETQ. The chain's CDR3 is CASSLVPGMNTEAFF. CDR3 sequence (DNA): TGCGCCAGCAGCTTGGTCCCAGGGATGAACACTGAAGCTTTCTTT.

The gene calls are TRBV4-1 and TRBJ1-3; the D gene is possibly TRBD1 (5 bases). This CDR3 comprises 16 residues. Per germline, CDR1 MGHRA and CDR2 YSYEKL. V was pared by 0 bases and J by 4 bases, with 13 bases between. CDR3 in amino acids: CASSQEPDRTGNTIYF. The CDR3 DNA is TGCGCCAGCAGCCAAGAGCCAGACAGAACCGGAAACACCATATATTTT.

The gene calls are TRBV5-1 and TRBJ1-6, with D possibly matching TRBD1 (5 bases). The CDR3 covers 14 residues. Germline V gene data show CDR1 as SGHRS and CDR2 as YFSETQ. Trimming took 3 bases from V and 5 from J, leaving 9 bases between them. The CDR3, as DNA: TGCGCCAGCAGCTCTGGACAAGATAATTCACCCCTCCACTTT. Translating gives CASSSGQDNSPLHF.

This chain links TRBV5-1 with TRBJ2-7, with 7 bases lining up with TRBD1. The CDR3 has 15 amino acids. The V segment lost 3 bases and the J segment 0 bases; nucleotides outside the gene matches: 6. Germline V gives CDR1 SGHRS, CDR2 YFSETQ. DNA for the CDR3: TGCGCCAGCAGCTCGGGACAGACCCGCTCCTACGAGCAGTACTTC. Protein sequence: CASSSGQTRSYEQYF.

The chain is built from TRBV5-1 and TRBJ1-2; D remains ambiguous. Germline values: CDR1 SGHRS, CDR2 YFSETQ. Trimming took 0 bases from V and 4 from J, leaving 10 bases between them. This CDR3 contains 14 residues. CDR3 protein: CASSLARELYGYTF. The CDR3, as DNA: TGCGCCAGCAGCTTGGCCCGAGAGCTCTATGGCTACACCTTC.

The chain combines TRBV5-1 with TRBJ2-2; TRBD2 matches at 9 bases. The trim removed 2 bases at V and 4 bases at J, leaving 6 bases unmatched. The CDR3 covers 16 residues. Germline CDR1 and CDR2: SGHRS and YFSETQ. CDR3 region: CASSFGSGRGTGELFF. CDR3 nucleotides: TGCGCCAGCAGCTTCGGTAGCGGGAGAGGCACCGGGGAGCTGTTTTTT. Combining the CDR3 with reference TRBV5-1 and TRBJ2-2 gives the whole variable domain KAGVTQTPRYLIKTRGQQVTLSCSPISGHRSVSWYQQTPGQGLQFLFEYFSETQRNKGNFPGRFSGRQFSNSRSEMNVSTLELGDSALYLCASSFGSGRGTGELFFGEGSRLTVL.

V is TRBV28 and J is TRBJ2-3, with 13 bases lining up with TRBD2. Germline CDR1 MDHEN, CDR2 SYDVKM. V lost 2 bases, J lost 6 bases, and 5 bases stayed unmatched. The CDR3 has 16 residues. The CDR3 DNA follows: TGTGCCAGCAGTTTACGAGGACTAGCGGGAGCGGATACGCAGTATTTT. Its translation is CASSLRGLAGADTQYF.

The J gene is TRBJ1-5, the V gene TRBV27; the D gene is possibly TRBD1 (5 bases). Trimming cost V 0 bases and J 0 bases, with 6 bases left between them. CDR3 length: 15 residues. The germline V gene encodes CDR1 MNHEY and CDR2 SMNVEV (reference sequence). This CDR3 is CASSLSGGSNQPQHF. The CDR3 bases are TGTGCCAGCAGTTTATCTGGGGGTAGCAATCAGCCCCAGCATTTT.

The chain has TRBV15 and TRBJ1-4; D call uncertain. Germline V gene data show CDR1 as LNHNV and CDR2 as YYDKDF (reference sequence). This CDR3 contains 15 residues. The V gene lost 0 bases and the J gene lost 0 bases, with 5 bases spanning the gap. CDR3 sequence (DNA): TGTGCCACCAGCAGAGAAATTGCAACTAATGAAAAACTGTTTTTT. Protein: CATSREIATNEKLFF.

With regard to this clonotype: A read error is possible here, since a much larger clone lies one base away. No conserved phenylalanine or tryptophan ends this CDR3, so it is likely a read error. This chain joins TRBV29-1 and TRBJ2-3; D is unclear. V was clipped by 3 bases and J by 2 bases, with 6 bases between them. Germline V gives CDR1 SQVTM, CDR2 ANQGSEA. The CDR3 extends over 12 amino acids. The CDR3 DNA reads TGCAGCGTTGATGGGGACACAGATACGCAGTATTCT. Amino acids: CSVDGDTDTQYS.

This clonotype was seen more than once but under ten times. The J gene is TRBJ2-1, the V gene TRBV20-1; D gene uncertain. Trimming took off 3 bases at V and 0 bases at J, with 9 bases between the two ends. Germline V gives CDR1 DFQATT, CDR2 SNEGSKA (reference sequence). This CDR3 is 14 amino acids long. The CDR3 protein is CSASYGSSYNEQFF. The DNA of the CDR3 is TGCAGTGCTAGTTACGGCAGCTCCTACAATGAGCAGTTCTTC.